This TCR beta chain was obtained from a study of blood T cell repertoires in COVID-19. The overall study: Both acute and convalescent COVID-19 samples were obtained from the United States, Italy and Spain.

This CDR3 has 16 residues. V lost 2 bases, J lost 5 bases, and 18 bases lay in between. The germline V gene encodes CDR1 MNHEY and CDR2 SMNVEV (reference sequence). Patients in Seattle were enrolled during active infection, then followed longitudinally. Per the study methods: Amplifying reference gene primers gave estimates of nucleated cell counts. Some clones are missing from TCRdb's copy, which holds only in-frame ones; the method was immunoSEQ multiplex PCR. V and J calls and clone size are copied from that table; D and trimming were computed from the DNA. The data hold about 410,000 clones, with about nine tenths observed a single time.

The source is a woman in her 40s with COVID-19, enrolled during active disease. Sample: peripheral blood. The chain is built from TRBV27 and TRBJ2-5; D might be TRBD2 (6 bases). CDR3 nucleotides: TGTGCCAGCAGTTTAAGTACGGTCGGGGGTGTCGAGACCCAGTACTTC. This translates into CASSLSTVGGVETQYF.